This T cell receptor (beta chain) was found in a study of blood T cells in healthy people across ages. Regarding the study as a whole: Older individuals had lower TCR beta diversity per million T cells (the decline was roughly linear). Long-lived donors had more naive CD4+ cells and higher diversity than aged donors.

As for this clonotype: What it binds is unknown.

Next came a second PCR, run for about 7 to 12 cycles, which used a sample-barcoded 5' primer along with a J-beta primer mix. Each cDNA molecule was tagged by a template-switch adaptor with 12 random nucleotides. TCRdb redid the calling of the 5' RACE reads with MiXCR, one entry per CDR3 protein. Among roughly 1.4 million distinct CDR3 sequences listed, approximately 59% were seen once. The junction had 5 bases not matched to a gene; V was cut back by 6 bases and J by 1 base. The CDR3 loop spans 15 amino acids. Looked up from germline, CDR1 is SEHNR and CDR2 is FQNEAQ (reference sequence). Sequencing input: blood. V is TRBV7-9 and J is TRBJ2-2; TRBD2 matches 7 bases. This sequence originates from a man aged 18 to 35 in good health. The CDR3 protein is CASSPAGRNTGELFF. CDR3 in DNA: TGTGCCAGCAGTCCAGCGGGGCGGAACACCGGGGAGCTGTTTTTT.